The present T cell receptor beta chain was sequenced within a study of early T cells in non-severe SARS-CoV-2 infection. Notes on the study in general: Missing private and CD4 specificities, VDJdb matching favored anti-spike CD8 responses.

The V gene end was trimmed by 5 bases and the J gene end by 4 bases; junction bases not matched to a gene: 16. The CDR3 sequence is 17 residues long. Looked up from germline, CDR1 is SEHNR and CDR2 is FQNEAQ (reference sequence). As regards this clonotype: Its antigen is as yet unknown.

Researchers attached unique molecular identifiers to individual cDNA molecules. TCRdb re-called the 5' RACE reads through MiXCR, storing one row per CDR3 protein. The profile covers around 93,000 distinct CDR3 sequences, with less than 15% appearing a single time and 4.4% taken by the ten largest. The source was whole blood, collected at baseline. This sequence originates from an adult who was a healthcare worker with PCR-confirmed SARS-CoV-2 infection or an uninfected control (not recorded which). The chain combines TRBV7-9 with TRBJ1-2; 7 nucleotides line up with TRBD1. As DNA, the CDR3 is TGTGCCAGCAGCGTCGGGACAGTGGCAAGCGCGGTCTATGGCTACACCTTC. It yields the protein CASSVGTVASAVYGYTF.